The T cell receptor (beta chain) under discussion was sequenced for a study of T cell responses to AZD1222 COVID-19 vaccine. V shed 4 bases and J shed 1 base, with 11 bases lying between them. This CDR3 spans 14 amino acids. Per germline, CDR1 SGHNT and CDR2 YYREEE (reference sequence). The data were produced by immunoSEQ multiplex PCR, yet TCRdb's version contains in-frame clones alone and is incomplete. The sample lists about 140,000 clones; around 90% were seen once. Regarding the study as a whole: The study sampled repertoires only after the peak T cell response. The study reported that nearly half of spike-specific TCRs target unmutated variant regions.

To note about this clone: Its antigen is not known.

This TCR came from an adult in good health. This material consisted of peripheral blood, taken on day 0 of AZD1222 vaccination. This rearrangement joins TRBV5-4 to TRBJ1-1, with D perhaps matching TRBD1 (6 bases). For the CDR3, the DNA is TGTGCCAGCAGCAACCGACAGGCGAACACTGAAGCTTTCTTT. It is translated as CASSNRQANTEAFF. The variable domain in full, completed from reference TRBV5-4 and TRBJ1-1, reads ETGVTQSPTHLIKTRGQQVTLRCSSQSGHNTVSWYQQALGQGPQFIFQYYREEENGRGNFPPRFSGLQFPNYSSELNVNALELDDSALYLCASSNRQANTEAFFGQGTRLTVV.